This T cell receptor (beta chain) was identified during a study of T cells in Graves' hyperthyroidism and ophthalmopathy. This clonotype showed up just a few times. Template material for amplifying TCR beta CDR3 regions consisted of RNA transcripts. RT-PCR in the first round (using the HTBI primer set) targeted the TCR CDR3. TCRdb independently ran MiXCR on the multiplex PCR reads; one entry per CDR3 protein. The sample carries 380,000 or so distinct CDR3 sequences, approximately 19% recorded once. J lost 4 bases, V lost 0 bases, and 8 bases had no gene match. The CDR3 covers 16 residues. Germline V gene lookup returns CDR1 MGHRA and CDR2 YSYEKL.

The sequence came from a woman between 18 and 29 years old with Graves' hyperthyroidism. Input material: blood. The chain couples TRBV4-1 to TRBJ1-2, with 7 nucleotides matching TRBD1. In DNA form, the CDR3 reads TGCGCCAGCAGCCAAGAGGTCAGGGGGAGCCCCTATGGCTACACCTTC. Translating it yields CASSQEVRGSPYGYTF.